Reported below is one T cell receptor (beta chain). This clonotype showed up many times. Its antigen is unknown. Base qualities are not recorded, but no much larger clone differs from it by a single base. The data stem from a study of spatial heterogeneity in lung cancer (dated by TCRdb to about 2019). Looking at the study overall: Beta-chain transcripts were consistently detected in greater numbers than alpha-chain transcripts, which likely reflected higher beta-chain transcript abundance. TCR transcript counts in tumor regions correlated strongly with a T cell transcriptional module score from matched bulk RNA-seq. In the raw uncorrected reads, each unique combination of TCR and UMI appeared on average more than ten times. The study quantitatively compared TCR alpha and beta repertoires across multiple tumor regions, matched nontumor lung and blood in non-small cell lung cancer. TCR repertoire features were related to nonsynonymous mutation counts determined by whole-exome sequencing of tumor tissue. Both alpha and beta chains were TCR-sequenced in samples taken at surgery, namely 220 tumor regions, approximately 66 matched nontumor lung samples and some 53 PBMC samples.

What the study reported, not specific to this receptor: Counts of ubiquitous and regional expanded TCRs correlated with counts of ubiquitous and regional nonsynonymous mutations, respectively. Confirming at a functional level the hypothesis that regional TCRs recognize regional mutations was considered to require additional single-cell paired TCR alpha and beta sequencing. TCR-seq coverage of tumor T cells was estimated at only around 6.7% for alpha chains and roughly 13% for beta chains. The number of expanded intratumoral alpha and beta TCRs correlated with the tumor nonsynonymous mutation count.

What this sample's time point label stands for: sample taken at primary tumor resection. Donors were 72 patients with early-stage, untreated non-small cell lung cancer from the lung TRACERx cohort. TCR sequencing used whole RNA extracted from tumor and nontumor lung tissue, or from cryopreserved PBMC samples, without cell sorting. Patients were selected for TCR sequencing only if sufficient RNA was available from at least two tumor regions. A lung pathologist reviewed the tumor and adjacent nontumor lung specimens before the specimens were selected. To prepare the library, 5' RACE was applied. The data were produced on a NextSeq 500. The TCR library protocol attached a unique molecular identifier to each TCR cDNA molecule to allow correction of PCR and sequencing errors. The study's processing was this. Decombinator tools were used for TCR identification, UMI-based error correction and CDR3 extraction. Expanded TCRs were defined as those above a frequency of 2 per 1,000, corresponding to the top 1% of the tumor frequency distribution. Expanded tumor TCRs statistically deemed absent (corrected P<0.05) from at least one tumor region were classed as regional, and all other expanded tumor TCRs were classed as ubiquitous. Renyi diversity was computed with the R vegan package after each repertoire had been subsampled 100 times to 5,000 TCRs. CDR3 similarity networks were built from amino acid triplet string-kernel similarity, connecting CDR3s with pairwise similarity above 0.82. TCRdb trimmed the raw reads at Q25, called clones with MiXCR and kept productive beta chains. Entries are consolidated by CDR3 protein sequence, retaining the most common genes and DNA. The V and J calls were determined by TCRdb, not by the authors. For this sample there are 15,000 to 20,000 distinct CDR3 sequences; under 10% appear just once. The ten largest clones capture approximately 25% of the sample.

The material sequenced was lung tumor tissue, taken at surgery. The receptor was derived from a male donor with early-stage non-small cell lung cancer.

Here is the DNA: TGCGCCAGCAGCCAAGAAAGGATCCAGGGAGTAGGAAACACCATATATTTT. This gives the protein CASSQERIQGVGNTIYF. This sequence uses TRBV4-3 and TRBJ1-3; D gene: possibly TRBD1, on 5 matching bases. Per the germline V gene, LGHNA is the CDR1 and YSLEER is the CDR2. The CDR3 measures 17 amino acids from cysteine to phenylalanine. Only CDR3 DNA remains: 51 bases, in frame from the first base. Deletion took 0 bases off V and 4 bases off J, with a span of 16 bases between the germline ends.